This T cell receptor (beta chain) came from a study of identical twins. The CDR3 is 12 amino acids. The germline V gene has CDR1 DFQATT and CDR2 SNEGSKA (reference sequence). V dropped 6 bases and J dropped 4 bases, with 11 bases sitting between them. TCRdb analysed the 5' RACE reads with MiXCR anew, one entry per CDR3 protein. The table includes under 900,000 distinct CDR3 sequences, 15% to 20% detected once. These data were also reused for a study on T cells expressing NK-cell markers.

The chain uses TRBV20-1 and TRBJ2-3; D is ambiguous. The sequence derives from a woman aged 18-30 years in good health. Input material: PBMCs. The CDR3 region has the DNA TGCAGTGCCGCACGTAGGCCAGATACGCAGTATTTT. As protein: CSAARRPDTQYF.